Presented here are 11 T cell receptor beta chains from one specimen sequenced in a study of beta chain features in type 1 diabetes. Isolated RNA was reverse transcribed in full, so expressed TCRB transcripts were sequenced. Some clones are missing from TCRdb's copy, which holds only in-frame ones; the method was immunoSEQ multiplex PCR. The sample holds 250,000 to 350,000 clones, 14% seen once. Sequencing was carried out using central memory CD4+ T cells from blood. Every receptor here comes from a man aged 25 to 45 in good health.

The V and J genes are TRBV11-2 and TRBJ2-3; no reliable D call. Between the trimmed V and J ends, which lost 6 bases and 6 bases, there was a span of 16 bases. CDR3 size: 14 residues. Germline V CDR1 and CDR2: SGHAT, FQNNGV. The CDR3 bases are TGTGCCAGCAGAAATATACTCGGCCAGGATACGCAGTATTTT. Its translation is CASRNILGQDTQYF.

This clone was seen just once. This chain connects TRBV6-5 to TRBJ2-7; D is unclear. V was clipped by 0 bases and J by 4 bases, with 10 bases between them. The CDR3 runs to 14 residues. CDR1 and CDR2 (germline): MNHEY, SVGAGI. CDR3 amino acids: CASSYSKGRYEQYV. As DNA, the CDR3 is TGTGCCAGCAGTTACTCGAAAGGCAGGTACGAGCAGTACGTC.

This clone was seen a few times. One end of the junction is discordant with germline, which a read error may explain. This chain links TRBV6-1 with TRBJ2-7; 8 bases align to TRBD1. Germline V CDR1 and CDR2: MNHNS, SASEGT. There are 15 residues in the CDR3. CDR3 nucleotides: TGTGCCATCAGTGAGTTACAGGGGGGAAACTACGAGCAGTACTTC. The encoded protein is CAISELQGGNYEQYF.

In its sample, this clone was seen a few times. The rearrangement uses TRBV9 and TRBJ1-3, with D possibly being TRBD1 (5 bases). The CDR3 runs 18 residues. The V end was cut by 3 bases, the J end by 0 bases, with 19 bases between. Germline loops: CDR1 SGDLS, CDR2 YYNGEE. The CDR3 loop is CASSAGLRTGGSGNTIYF. As DNA, the CDR3 is TGTGCCAGCAGCGCCGGTTTGAGAACGGGGGGCTCTGGAAACACCATATATTTT.

This clone was seen many times. The chain joins TRBV5-1 to TRBJ2-7; 7 bases map to TRBD1. With 4 bases clipped from V and 3 bases from J, the junction kept 7 bases outside the gene matches. The V gene's germline CDR1 is SGHRS and CDR2 YFSETQ. This CDR3 is built from 14 residues. CDR3 protein: CASSLTGMNYEQYF. The CDR3, as DNA: TGCGCCAGCAGCCTGACAGGGATGAACTACGAGCAGTACTTC. Looking up the rest from reference TRBV5-1 and TRBJ2-7 gives the full variable domain: KAGVTQTPRYLIKTRGQQVTLSCSPISGHRSVSWYQQTPGQGLQFLFEYFSETQRNKGNFPGRFSGRQFSNSRSEMNVSTLELGDSALYLCASSLTGMNYEQYFGPGTRLTVT.

Many counts were recorded for this clone. V and J are TRBV14 and TRBJ2-5, with D uncertain. CDR1 is SGHDN and CDR2 is FVKESK in the germline V gene. The CDR3 runs to 14 residues. V gave up 4 bases and J gave up 2 bases, with 11 bases separating them. The CDR3: CASSPRRRQETQYF. CDR3 DNA: TGTGCCAGCAGCCCCCGACGGAGACAAGAGACCCAGTACTTC.

This clone was seen only a few times. CDR3 in DNA: TGTGCCATCAGTGAGGGTCATTACGGCTACACCTTC. This encodes CAISEGHYGYTF. The rearrangement joins TRBV10-3 to TRBJ1-2; D is unclear. V lost 2 bases, J lost 8 bases, and 9 bases lay in between. CDR3 length: 12 residues. Germline V gene data show CDR1 as ENHRY and CDR2 as SYGVKD.

V usage is TRBV19 and J usage is TRBJ2-7; D gene ambiguous. CDR3 length: 15 residues. Trimming shortened V by 6 bases and J by 7 bases, and 22 bases separated the two germline ends. Germline lookup yields CDR1 LNHDA and CDR2 SQIVND (reference sequence). The CDR3, as DNA: TGTGCCAGTAGACCCCAAGCCCAGGCGGTGGGGGAGCAGTACTTC. Its protein product is CASRPQAQAVGEQYF.

J is TRBJ2-6 and V is TRBV6-5, with D hard to call. CDR3 length equals 15 residues. CDR1 MNHEY and CDR2 SVGAGI come from the germline V gene. Trimming stripped 6 bases from V and 0 bases from J, with 9 bases between. CDR3 in DNA: TGTGCCAGCAGACGAAGAGACTCTGGGGCCAACGTCCTGACTTTC. It is translated as CASRRRDSGANVLTF.

This chain uses TRBV6-6 with TRBJ1-4, with a tentative D call TRBD1 (5 bases). Germline values: CDR1 MNHNY, CDR2 SVGAGI (reference sequence). This CDR3 contains 12 residues. With 6 bases removed from V and 7 bases from J, the gap between germline ends came to 9 bases. CDR3 sequence: CASSRGGEKLFF. The CDR3 DNA sequence: TGTGCCAGCAGCCGTGGGGGTGAAAAACTGTTTTTT.

This clone was detected only once. The chain carries TRBV10-2 and TRBJ2-7; D is ambiguous. The length of the CDR3 is 13 residues. Germline lookup yields CDR1 WSHSY and CDR2 SAAADI. Trimming shortened V by 10 bases and J by 3 bases, and 16 bases separated the two germline ends. In DNA, the CDR3 is TGCGCCACCTCGTCGGCAGCCGGCTACGAGCAGTACTTC. Protein product: CATSSAAGYEQYF.